Each of the 13 T cell receptor beta chains below was sequenced from the same sample in a study of T cell responses to AZD1222 COVID-19 vaccine. Method: immunoSEQ multiplex PCR; TCRdb's copy keeps in-frame clones and lacks some. The profile shows about 88,000 clones, about 89% of them singletons. The sample here was peripheral blood, taken on day 0 of AZD1222 vaccination. All receptors come from an adult in good health.

The chain combines TRBV6-2 or TRBV6-3 with TRBJ2-5; 10 bases line up with TRBD2. The length of the CDR3 is 16 residues. The V and J ends lost 6 bases and 7 bases, in that order; junction bases with no gene match: 14. Germline-derived CDR1 and CDR2 are MNHEY and SVGEGT. CDR3 region: CASSLLLAGYFGTQYF. The CDR3 coding sequence is TGTGCCAGCAGCCTCCTACTAGCGGGGTATTTTGGGACCCAGTACTTC.

This clone was seen only once. V gene TRBV6-5 combines with J gene TRBJ2-7; 7 nucleotides line up with TRBD1. V gave up 1 base and J gave up 1 base; unmatched junction bases: 4. Germline values: CDR1 MNHEY, CDR2 SVGAGI. The CDR3 consists of 15 residues. CDR3 sequence reads: CASSYFRDSSYEQYF. Written as DNA, the CDR3 is TGTGCCAGCAGTTACTTCCGGGACAGTTCCTACGAGCAGTACTTC.

The chain couples TRBV7-8 to TRBJ1-1, with a weak D call TRBD1 (5 bases). Germline loops: CDR1 SGHVS, CDR2 FQNEAQ. This CDR3 region has 13 residues. The V end was cut by 4 bases, the J end by 1 base, with 7 bases between. CDR3 bases: TGTGCCAGCAGCTCAGACAGGAACACTGAAGCTTTCTTT. It translates to CASSSDRNTEAFF.

The chain employs TRBV6-5 and TRBJ1-1; 11 bases agree with TRBD1. Germline V gives CDR1 MNHEY, CDR2 SVGAGI. The CDR3 length is 15 residues. The ends lost 7 bases at V and 5 bases at J; junction bases unmatched: 9. CDR3 sequence (DNA): TGTGCCAGCACGCCTCCGGGGACAGGGGGAACTGAAGCTTTCTTT. It is translated as CASTPPGTGGTEAFF.

This clone was recorded a few times. This sequence joins TRBV19 and TRBJ2-3, with 9 bases fitting TRBD2. This CDR3 comprises 14 residues. V shed 3 bases, J shed 5 bases, and the junction held 3 bases outside the gene matches. Germline CDR1 LNHDA, CDR2 SQIVND (reference sequence). The CDR3 reads CASSILREGDTQYF. The DNA for the CDR3 is TGTGCCAGTAGTATTTTGCGGGAGGGAGATACGCAGTATTTT.

The J gene is TRBJ1-1, the V gene TRBV5-1; 11 bases agree with TRBD1. Germline CDR1 is SGHRS and CDR2 is YFSETQ. This CDR3 spans 12 amino acids. V lost 4 bases and J lost 14; bases outside the gene matches: 7. Here the CDR3 DNA reads TGCGCCAGCAGCGCGGGACAGGGGGTCCTCTTCTTT. It translates to CASSAGQGVLFF.

This clone appeared once. Sequence at one end of the junction differs from germline and may be a read error. The CDR3 coding sequence is TGCGCCAGCAGTTTGGGAGGGTCGGGACTCCTATACAATGAGCAGTTCTTC. Its protein is CASSLGGSGLLYNEQFF. This chain joins TRBV5-1 and TRBJ2-1, with 7 bases matching TRBD2. CDR1 and CDR2 from the germline V gene are SGHRS and YFSETQ. The CDR3 covers 17 residues.

The V call is TRBV6-5, the J call TRBJ1-2; 7 bases are shared with TRBD1. Germline CDR1 is MNHEY and CDR2 is SVGAGI. The J segment lost 6 bases and the V segment lost 4 bases, leaving 14 bases of the junction unmatched. This CDR3 has 16 residues. CDR3 loop: CASSFAGTVRGDGYTF. As DNA, the CDR3 is TGTGCCAGCAGTTTTGCCGGGACAGTCAGAGGCGATGGCTACACCTTC.

The CDR3 region has the DNA TGTGCCAGCAGCCAAGTTTCGTACAGTAAAAATTCACCCCTCCACTTT. Translating gives CASSQVSYSKNSPLHF. The V and J genes are TRBV3-1 (or the pseudogene TRBV3-2) and TRBJ1-6; D is unclear. The CDR3 has 16 residues. Germline values: CDR1 LGHDT, CDR2 YNNKEL (reference sequence). Trimming took 1 base from V and 7 from J, leaving 14 bases between them.

This clone was counted a single time. The chain couples TRBV28 to TRBJ2-7; D is uncertain. V was clipped by 3 bases and J by 5 bases, with 5 bases between them. CDR1 and CDR2 (germline): MDHEN, SYDVKM. This CDR3 is built from 11 residues. The CDR3 region is CASSFTHEQYF. The CDR3 DNA reads TGTGCCAGCAGTTTTACCCACGAGCAGTACTTC.

This sequence joins TRBV13 and TRBJ2-2, with TRBD1 identical over 9 bases. Unmatched junction bases numbered 11, after V lost 5 bases and J lost 7 bases. CDR1 is PRHDT and CDR2 is FYEKMQ in the germline V gene (reference sequence). The CDR3 extends over 16 amino acids. CDR3 in DNA: TGTGCCAGCAGCGACCGGGACAGGGTGGATGGCGGGGAGCTGTTTTTT. Protein product: CASSDRDRVDGGELFF.

This clone was recorded once. The chain couples TRBV6-5 to TRBJ2-2; D possibly corresponds to TRBD2 (5 bases). Trimming removed 6 bases at V and 0 bases at J, with 8 bases between. This CDR3 region has 14 residues. The V gene's germline CDR1 is MNHEY and CDR2 SVGAGI. CDR3 nucleotide sequence: TGTGCCAGCAGCCAGGACTCGAACACCGGGGAGCTGTTTTTT. It yields the protein CASSQDSNTGELFF.

V and J are TRBV5-8 and TRBJ1-1; 8 positions agree with TRBD1. The V segment lost 3 bases and the J segment 10 bases; nucleotides outside the gene matches: 5. Germline-derived CDR1 and CDR2 are SGHTS and YDEGEE. The CDR3 extends over 12 amino acids. In DNA, the CDR3 is TGTGCCAGCAGCTCGACAGGGGATCTAGCTTTCTTT. Residues: CASSSTGDLAFF.